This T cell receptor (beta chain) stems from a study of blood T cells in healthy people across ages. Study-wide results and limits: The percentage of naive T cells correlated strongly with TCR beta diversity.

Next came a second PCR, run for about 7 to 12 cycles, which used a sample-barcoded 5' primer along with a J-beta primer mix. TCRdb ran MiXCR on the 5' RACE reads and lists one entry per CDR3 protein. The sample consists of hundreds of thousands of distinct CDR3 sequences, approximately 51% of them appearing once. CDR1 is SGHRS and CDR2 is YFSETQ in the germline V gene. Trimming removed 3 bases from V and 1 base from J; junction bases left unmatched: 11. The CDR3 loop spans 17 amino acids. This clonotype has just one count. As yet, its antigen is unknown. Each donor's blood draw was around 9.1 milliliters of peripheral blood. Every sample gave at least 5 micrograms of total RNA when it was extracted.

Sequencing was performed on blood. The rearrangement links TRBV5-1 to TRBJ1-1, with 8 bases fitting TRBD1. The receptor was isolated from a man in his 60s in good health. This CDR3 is CASSSPIGGTGNTEAFF. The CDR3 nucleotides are TGCGCCAGCAGCTCCCCGATCGGGGGGACAGGGAACACTGAAGCTTTCTTT.